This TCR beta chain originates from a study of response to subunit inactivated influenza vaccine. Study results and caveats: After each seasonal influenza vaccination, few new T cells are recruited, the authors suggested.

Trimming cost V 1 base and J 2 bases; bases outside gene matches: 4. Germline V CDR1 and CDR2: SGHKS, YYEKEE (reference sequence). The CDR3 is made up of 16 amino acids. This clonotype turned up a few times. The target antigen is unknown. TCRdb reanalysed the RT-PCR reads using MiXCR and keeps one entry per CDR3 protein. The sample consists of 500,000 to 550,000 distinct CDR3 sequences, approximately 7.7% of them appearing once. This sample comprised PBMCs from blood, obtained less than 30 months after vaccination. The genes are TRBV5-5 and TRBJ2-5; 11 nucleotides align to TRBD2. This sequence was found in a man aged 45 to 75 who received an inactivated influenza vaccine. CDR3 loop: CASSLILAGGQETQYF. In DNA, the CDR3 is TGTGCCAGCAGCTTGATCTTAGCGGGAGGGCAAGAGACCCAGTACTTC.